Each of the 20 T cell receptor beta chains below was sequenced from the same sample in a study of spatial heterogeneity in lung cancer. TCRdb re-derived calls from the 5' RACE reads in MiXCR, one entry per CDR3 protein. The sample holds tens of thousands of distinct CDR3 sequences, roughly 15% seen once. Noted time point: sample taken at primary tumor resection. This sample comprised PBMCs, obtained at surgery. The receptors shown here come from a male donor with early-stage non-small cell lung cancer.

This clonotype was detected only a few times. The chain links TRBV20-1 to TRBJ1-6; TRBD1 is a possible D gene (5 bases). Trimming took off 8 bases at V and 8 bases at J, with 22 bases between the two ends. This CDR3 comprises 15 residues. CDR1 is DFQATT and CDR2 is SNEGSKA in the germline V gene (reference sequence). Here the CDR3 reads CSFSGTEVADSPLHF. CDR3 nucleotide sequence: TGCAGTTTTTCCGGGACGGAAGTTGCGGATTCACCCCTCCACTTT.

This clonotype was found many times. The V gene is TRBV4-2, the J gene TRBJ2-2, with D unresolved. The CDR3 consists of 13 residues. Trimming shortened V by 0 bases and J by 6 bases, and 5 bases separated the two germline ends. Germline-derived CDR1 and CDR2 are LGHNA and YNFKEQ. The CDR3 here is CASSQDLAGELFF. The CDR3 nucleotides read TGTGCCAGCAGCCAAGATCTGGCCGGGGAGCTGTTTTTT.

This clonotype has a count of ten or more. This chain joins TRBV29-1 and TRBJ1-2; no clear D gene. Germline loops: CDR1 SQVTM, CDR2 ANQGSEA. With 6 bases removed from V and 3 bases from J, the gap between germline ends came to 8 bases. This CDR3 has 11 residues. The CDR3 region has the DNA TGCAGCGTGCGACGGGACTATGGCTACACCTTC. It yields the protein CSVRRDYGYTF.

This clonotype has just a few counts. The genes are TRBV7-2 and TRBJ1-6; 7 bases agree with TRBD1. After removal of 0 bases from V and 10 bases from J, the junction contained 9 bases not matched to a gene. Germline V gene lookup returns CDR1 SGHTA and CDR2 FQGNSA. This CDR3 region has 16 residues. CDR3 residues: CASSLAAGGTESPLHF. The DNA of the CDR3 is TGTGCCAGCAGCTTAGCGGCAGGGGGAACGGAATCACCCCTCCACTTT.

This sequence joins TRBV4-2 and TRBJ1-1, with D uncertain. The CDR3 sequence is 13 residues long. V lost 4 bases to trimming and J lost 4 bases, with 10 bases between them. CDR1 and CDR2 from the germline V gene are LGHNA and YNFKEQ. The CDR3 sequence: CASSRGRVTEAFF. DNA for the CDR3: TGTGCCAGCAGCCGAGGGAGGGTCACTGAAGCTTTCTTT.

A few counts support this clonotype. This chain connects TRBV11-2 to TRBJ2-3; 9 nucleotides agree with TRBD1. Trimming removed 4 bases from V and 1 base from J; junction bases left unmatched: 6. CDR1 SGHAT and CDR2 FQNNGV come from the germline V gene. This CDR3 contains 16 residues. CDR3 loop: CASSSGQGWGTDTQYF. In nucleotides, the CDR3 is TGTGCCAGCAGCTCGGGACAGGGATGGGGCACAGATACGCAGTATTTT.

The chain joins TRBV12-5 to TRBJ2-3; D is possibly TRBD1 or TRBD2 (7 bases each). The germline V and J ends were trimmed by 2 bases and 0 bases, with 12 bases remaining between them. The CDR3 consists of 16 residues. CDR1 and CDR2 from the germline V gene are LGHNT and FRNRAP. CDR3 in amino acids: CASGLPGGASTDTQYF. In DNA form, the CDR3 reads TGTGCTAGTGGTTTGCCAGGGGGGGCTAGCACAGATACGCAGTATTTT.

This sequence joins TRBV10-3 and TRBJ1-5, with D maybe TRBD1 (5 bases). The CDR3 extends over 14 amino acids. The germline CDR1 and CDR2 sequences are ENHRY and SYGVKD. V was cut by 6 bases and J by 3 bases, with 12 bases left in between. CDR3 sequence (DNA): TGTGCCATCAGGAGCGGGGACGACAATCAGCCCCAGCATTTT. Residues: CAIRSGDDNQPQHF.

The chain is built from TRBV6-5 and TRBJ1-5; D ambiguous. Trimming took off 2 bases at V and 0 bases at J, with 2 bases between the two ends. Germline V lookup: CDR1 MNHEY, CDR2 SVGAGI. There are 13 residues in the CDR3. CDR3 in DNA: TGTGCCAGCAGTTACCGTAGCAATCAGCCCCAGCATTTT. It translates to CASSYRSNQPQHF.

This clonotype occurred many times. V and J are TRBV28 and TRBJ2-3; TRBD2 agrees at 8 bases. With V trimmed by 6 bases and J by 2 bases, 10 bases remained unmatched. The germline V gene encodes CDR1 MDHEN and CDR2 SYDVKM. This CDR3 comprises 16 residues. CDR3 loop: CASSPGRAPHTDTQYF. The CDR3 DNA follows: TGTGCCAGCAGCCCCGGGAGGGCCCCTCACACAGATACGCAGTATTTT.

This clonotype was picked up a small number of times. The chain uses TRBV6-6 and TRBJ1-3; a possible D gene is TRBD1 (5 bases). With 2 bases removed from V and 1 base from J, the gap between germline ends came to 12 bases. CDR1 is MNHNY, CDR2 SVGAGI, per germline (reference sequence). This CDR3 region has 16 residues. The chain's CDR3 is CASSYLQVDSGNTIYF. The CDR3 nucleotides read TGTGCCAGCAGTTACCTACAGGTCGATTCTGGAAACACCATATATTTT.

The J gene is TRBJ1-4, the V gene TRBV5-5; no definite D call. The germline V and J ends were trimmed by 0 bases and 7 bases, with 10 bases remaining between them. CDR1 SGHKS and CDR2 YYEKEE come from the germline V gene (reference sequence). The CDR3 covers 14 residues. This chain's CDR3 is CASSLGVQPEKLFF. The CDR3 DNA follows: TGTGCCAGCAGCTTGGGGGTCCAGCCTGAAAAACTGTTTTTT. Looking up the rest from reference TRBV5-5 and TRBJ1-4 gives the full variable domain: DAGVTQSPTHLIKTRGQQVTLRCSPISGHKSVSWYQQVLGQGPQFIFQYYEKEERGRGNFPDRFSARQFPNYSSELNVNALLLGDSALYLCASSLGVQPEKLFFGSGTQLSVL.

This clonotype was seen repeatedly, ten times or more. The chain carries TRBV12-3 or TRBV12-4 and TRBJ2-7; the D gene is possibly TRBD1 (6 bases). V was cut by 6 bases and J by 1 base, with 13 bases left in between. The CDR3 consists of 14 residues. The CDR3, as DNA: TGTGCCAGCAGCACCCCCGACAGGTCCTACGAGCAGTACTTC. Its protein is CASSTPDRSYEQYF.

This clonotype has only a few counts. V is TRBV11-1 and J is TRBJ2-1; D may be TRBD1 or TRBD2 (5 bases each). The germline V gene has CDR1 SGHAT and CDR2 FQDESV (reference sequence). V was clipped by 8 bases and J by 3 bases, with 17 bases between them. The CDR3 runs 15 residues. CDR3 sequence: CASGLGPPLYNEQFF. CDR3 coding DNA: TGTGCCAGCGGCCTGGGACCTCCTCTCTACAATGAGCAGTTCTTC.

The chain couples TRBV2 to TRBJ2-5; a weak D match, TRBD2 (6 bases). Germline CDR1 and CDR2: SNHLY and FYNNEI. The V and J ends lost 5 bases and 3 bases respectively, with 13 bases between them. This CDR3 contains 14 residues. CDR3 nucleotides: TGTGCCAGCAGTCTCACGGGGGTTGAAGAGACCCAGTACTTC. It translates to CASSLTGVEETQYF. The entire variable domain, with the rest obtained from reference TRBV2 and TRBJ2-5, is as follows: EPEVTQTPSHQVTQMGQEVILRCVPISNHLYFYWYRQILGQKVEFLVSFYNNEISEKSEIFDDQFSVERPDGSNFTLKIRSTKLEDSAMYFCASSLTGVEETQYFGPGTRLLVL.

The chain joins TRBV7-2 to TRBJ2-2, with TRBD2 identical over 7 bases. V gave up 5 bases and J gave up 2 bases; unmatched junction bases: 8. The germline V gene has CDR1 SGHTA and CDR2 FQGNSA. The CDR3 extends over 16 amino acids. CDR3 region: CASSPWGGPNTGELFF. In DNA, the CDR3 is TGTGCCAGCAGCCCCTGGGGGGGACCAAACACCGGGGAGCTGTTTTTT.

The gene calls are TRBV6-8 and TRBJ1-5; D might be TRBD1 (5 bases). The V and J ends lost 2 bases and 0 bases respectively, with 11 bases between them. The length of the CDR3 is 16 residues. The germline V gene encodes CDR1 MNHGY and CDR2 SAAAGT. For the CDR3, the DNA is TGTGCCAGCAGTTACGGGAGACAGAATAGCAATCAGCCCCAGCATTTT. This codes for CASSYGRQNSNQPQHF.

There are a few counts of this clonotype. Here the CDR3 reads CSGSSYMNTEAFF. In DNA, the CDR3 is TGCAGCGGGAGCAGTTATATGAACACTGAAGCTTTCTTT. V and J are TRBV29-1 and TRBJ1-1; D call uncertain. This CDR3 has 13 amino acids. CDR1 and CDR2 (germline): SQVTM, ANQGSEA. Trimming cost V 7 bases and J 0 bases, with 12 bases left between them.

This clonotype was recorded at least ten times. The chain is built from TRBV5-4 and TRBJ2-5; unclear D gene. V lost 4 bases and J lost 2, with 9 bases in between. Germline values: CDR1 SGHNT, CDR2 YYREEE (reference sequence). CDR3 size: 13 residues. The CDR3 spells CASSMSEQETQYF. For the CDR3, the DNA is TGTGCCAGCAGCATGAGTGAGCAAGAGACCCAGTACTTC.

Points on this clonotype: Being one base from a much bigger clone, this may be a read error. The missing conserved phenylalanine or tryptophan at the end of this CDR3 makes a read error likely. The chain combines TRBV7-2 with TRBJ2-3; 7 nucleotides match TRBD2. CDR3 size: 16 residues. Losses at the gene ends were 2 bases for V and 1 base for J; bases not matched to a gene: 6. Germline CDR1 SGHTA, CDR2 FQGNSA. Here the CDR3 reads CASSLSLAAGTDTQYL. CDR3 DNA sequence: TGTGCCAGCAGCTTATCGCTAGCGGCCGGCACAGATACGCAGTATTTA.